These 31 T cell receptor beta chains came from one sample sequenced in a study of blood T cell repertoires in COVID-19. Clones were sequenced by immunoSEQ multiplex PCR, and TCRdb holds only the in-frame ones, with some missing. The table has around 140,000 clones, approximately 90% seen once. The sequenced material came from peripheral blood. The receptors here all came from a woman aged 45-60 years with active or convalescent COVID-19.

V is TRBV29-1 and J is TRBJ1-2; D is possibly TRBD1 (5 bases). Deletions cut 2 bases from V and 8 bases from J, with 15 bases between. The CDR3 has 13 amino acids. The germline gives CDR1 SQVTM, CDR2 ANQGSEA. CDR3 sequence reads: CSVEPLQGRGYTF. The CDR3 DNA reads TGCAGCGTTGAACCTCTCCAGGGCCGCGGCTACACCTTC.

V is TRBV28 and J is TRBJ1-2, with 8 bases aligning to TRBD1. The germline V gene has CDR1 MDHEN and CDR2 SYDVKM. The CDR3 extends over 15 amino acids. The junction had 10 bases not matched to a gene; V was cut back by 5 bases and J by 5 bases. The CDR3, as DNA: TGTGCCAGCAGTCCTCCGGACAGGGCACCTTATGGCTACACCTTC. The encoded protein is CASSPPDRAPYGYTF.

V is TRBV30 and J is TRBJ1-5; the D is unclear. V was clipped by 1 base and J by 2 bases, with 12 bases between them. CDR1 GTSNPN and CDR2 SVGIG come from the germline V gene (reference sequence). This CDR3 is 15 amino acids long. The CDR3 reads CAWSERRVGNQPQHF. In nucleotides, the CDR3 is TGTGCCTGGAGTGAGAGGAGGGTTGGCAATCAGCCCCAGCATTTT.

The rearrangement links TRBV28 to TRBJ1-4; 12 nucleotides agree with TRBD1. This CDR3 region has 17 residues. CDR1 and CDR2 from the germline V gene are MDHEN and SYDVKM. J was trimmed by 2 bases and V by 5 bases; bases with no gene match: 6. The CDR3 sequence: CASSPWDRGQTNEKLFF. The DNA for the CDR3 is TGTGCCAGCAGTCCGTGGGACAGGGGGCAGACTAATGAAAAACTGTTTTTT.

This chain joins TRBV6-5 and TRBJ1-4; TRBD1 aligns across 8 bases. Trimming removed 8 bases from V and 7 bases from J; junction bases left unmatched: 9. Germline V gene data show CDR1 as MNHEY and CDR2 as SVGAGI. This CDR3 contains 14 residues. For the CDR3, the DNA is TGTGCCAGCTCTCCAGGGGGCGTGGGTGAAAAACTGTTTTTT. Translating gives CASSPGGVGEKLFF.

V usage is TRBV7-9 and J usage is TRBJ1-1; 7 bases are shared with TRBD1. With 1 base clipped from V and 4 bases from J, the junction kept 6 bases outside the gene matches. Germline V lookup: CDR1 SEHNR, CDR2 FQNEAQ (reference sequence). There are 15 residues in the CDR3. The CDR3 loop reads CASSLVAGGSTEAFF. For the CDR3, the DNA is TGTGCCAGCAGCTTAGTGGCAGGGGGATCCACTGAAGCTTTCTTT.

The chain is built from TRBV27 and TRBJ2-7; maybe TRBD1 (5 bases). V gave up 5 bases and J gave up 4 bases, with 15 bases separating them. The CDR3 contains 14 residues. CDR1 is MNHEY and CDR2 is SMNVEV in the germline V gene (reference sequence). This CDR3 is CASSRGIDGYEQYF. The CDR3 DNA follows: TGTGCCAGCAGTAGGGGAATAGACGGGTACGAGCAGTACTTC.

The chain joins TRBV10-3 to TRBJ2-3; 11 bases are a match to TRBD2. Germline assignment: CDR1 ENHRY and CDR2 SYGVKD. The CDR3 spans 18 residues. V shed 5 bases, J shed 0 bases, and the junction held 10 bases outside the gene matches. The CDR3 DNA sequence: TGTGCCATCAGTCGTCGTGAGACTAGCGGGGCCAGCACAGATACGCAGTATTTT. It encodes CAISRRETSGASTDTQYF.

The chain is built from TRBV3-1 (or the pseudogene TRBV3-2) and TRBJ1-1; perhaps TRBD1 as D (6 bases). V lost 5 bases and J lost 1, with 11 bases in between. The CDR3 runs 14 residues. Germline CDR1 and CDR2: LGHDT and YNNKEL (reference sequence). In DNA form, the CDR3 reads TGTGCCAGCAGCTACGTACAGGGGAACACTGAAGCTTTCTTT. Its translation is CASSYVQGNTEAFF.

The gene calls are TRBV3-1 (or the pseudogene TRBV3-2) and TRBJ1-1, with D unresolved. V shed 7 bases and J shed 8 bases, with 11 bases lying between them. Per the germline V gene, CDR1 is LGHDT and CDR2 is YNNKEL (reference sequence). CDR3 size: 11 residues. The chain's CDR3 is CASTSDWEAFF. CDR3 bases: TGTGCCAGCACTTCAGACTGGGAAGCTTTCTTT.

This clone was seen just once. This sequence joins TRBV7-8 and TRBJ2-5; TRBD1 might be the D (6 bases). The V and J ends lost 1 base and 2 bases respectively, with 17 bases between them. Germline V lookup: CDR1 SGHVS, CDR2 FQNEAQ. CDR3 length: 17 amino acids. CDR3: CASSLGWGTPQQETQYF. Written as DNA, the CDR3 is TGTGCCAGCAGCTTAGGGTGGGGGACACCCCAACAAGAGACCCAGTACTTC. The variable domain in full, completed from reference TRBV7-8 and TRBJ2-5, reads GAGVSQSPRYKVAKRGQDVALRCDPISGHVSLFWYQQALGQGPEFLTYFQNEAQLDKSGLPSDRFFAERPEGSVSTLKIQRTQQEDSAVYLCASSLGWGTPQQETQYFGPGTRLLVL.

The chain joins TRBV18 to TRBJ2-1; 7 nucleotides line up with TRBD1. V lost 2 bases and J lost 7; bases outside the gene matches: 5. The germline gives CDR1 KGHSH, CDR2 LQKENI. This CDR3 has 14 amino acids. The CDR3 nucleotides read TGTGCCAGCTCACCAGTGGGACAGTATAATGAGCAGTTCTTC. Amino acid sequence: CASSPVGQYNEQFF.

This clone came up once. The rearrangement uses TRBV5-5 and TRBJ2-3, with 10 bases lining up with TRBD2. CDR1 SGHKS and CDR2 YYEKEE come from the germline V gene (reference sequence). The CDR3 is made up of 17 amino acids. The junction had 11 bases not matched to a gene; V was cut back by 1 base and J by 6 bases. Here the CDR3 reads CASSLNWLAGAGDTQYF. The CDR3 coding sequence is TGTGCCAGCAGCTTGAATTGGCTAGCGGGGGCAGGGGATACGCAGTATTTT.

This clone has only one observation. The V call is TRBV9, the J call TRBJ2-2; D unresolved. Between the trimmed V and J ends, which lost 4 bases and 7 bases, there was a span of 8 bases. Germline V CDR1 and CDR2: SGDLS, YYNGEE. This CDR3 is built from 12 residues. Here the CDR3 reads CASSPPVGELFF. The CDR3 DNA is TGTGCCAGCAGCCCCCCCGTCGGGGAGCTGTTTTTT.

The genes are TRBV7-9 and TRBJ2-3; 12 nucleotides agree with TRBD2. Trimming took 6 bases from V and 4 from J; bases not matched to a gene: 5. The germline CDR1 and CDR2 sequences are SEHNR and FQNEAQ (reference sequence). This CDR3 comprises 15 residues. The CDR3 sequence is CASRPGLAGSDTQYF. The CDR3 coding sequence is TGTGCCAGCAGACCCGGACTAGCGGGGTCAGATACGCAGTATTTT.

V gene TRBV3-1 (or the pseudogene TRBV3-2) combines with J gene TRBJ2-3; tentatively, D is TRBD2 (5 bases). The germline CDR1 and CDR2 sequences are LGHDT and YNNKEL (reference sequence). The length of the CDR3 is 12 residues. V was pared by 6 bases and J by 6 bases, with 10 bases between. The CDR3 sequence: CASSPPGDTQYF. CDR3 sequence (DNA): TGTGCCAGCAGTCCTCCGGGGGATACGCAGTATTTT.

The chain is built from TRBV7-9 and TRBJ1-2; the D gene is possibly TRBD1 (5 bases). The CDR3 spans 15 residues. The germline V gene encodes CDR1 SEHNR and CDR2 FQNEAQ (reference sequence). V gave up 2 bases and J gave up 0 bases, with 10 bases separating them. This CDR3 is CASSLSTVPNYGYTF. DNA for the CDR3: TGTGCCAGCAGCTTATCGACAGTCCCTAACTATGGCTACACCTTC. The whole variable domain, filled in from reference TRBV7-9 and TRBJ1-2, reads DTGVSQNPRHKITKRGQNVTFRCDPISEHNRLYWYRQTLGQGPEFLTYFQNEAQLEKSRLLSDRFSAERPKGSFSTLEIQRTEQGDSAMYLCASSLSTVPNYGYTFGSGTRLTVV.

The V gene is TRBV3-1 (or the pseudogene TRBV3-2), the J gene TRBJ2-1, with 11 bases identical to TRBD1. Germline V gene lookup returns CDR1 LGHDT and CDR2 YNNKEL (reference sequence). The CDR3 extends over 16 amino acids. V was clipped by 3 bases and J by 4 bases; unmatched bases: 5. CDR3 DNA: TGTGCCAGCAGCCATGCCGGGACAGGGGGTTACAATGAGCAGTTCTTC. Protein product: CASSHAGTGGYNEQFF.

This clone has a single count. The genes are TRBV3-1 (or the pseudogene TRBV3-2) and TRBJ2-1; 8 positions agree with TRBD2. From germline, CDR1 is LGHDT and CDR2 YNNKEL (reference sequence). The CDR3 extends over 15 amino acids. Losses at the gene ends were 2 bases for V and 7 bases for J; bases not matched to a gene: 7. The CDR3 sequence is CASSQSSGRLNEQFF. The CDR3 DNA is TGTGCCAGCAGCCAATCAAGCGGGAGACTTAATGAGCAGTTCTTC.

The rearrangement uses TRBV6-2 or TRBV6-3 and TRBJ2-4; tentative D call: TRBD1 (7 bases). The V gene's germline CDR1 is MNHEY and CDR2 SVGEGT. The ends were cut back, 5 bases at V and 0 bases at J, with 20 bases in the middle. The CDR3 is 18 residues long. In DNA form, the CDR3 reads TGTGCCAGCAGTCCCGGCGGGACAGATCGATTAGCCAAAAACATTCAGTACTTC. This translates into CASSPGGTDRLAKNIQYF.

This chain links TRBV10-3 with TRBJ1-5; 7 bases are shared with TRBD1. V trimming: 4 bases; J trimming: 3 bases; junction bases outside the gene matches: 3. Germline CDR1 reads ENHRY; CDR2 reads SYGVKD. The CDR3 covers 14 residues. CDR3 nucleotide sequence: TGTGCCATCAGTGGGACAGGCCTCAATCAGCCCCAGCATTTT. Translated: CAISGTGLNQPQHF.

The chain combines TRBV25-1 with TRBJ2-7, with 8 bases that match TRBD2. The CDR3 extends over 14 amino acids. Germline V gene lookup returns CDR1 MGHDK and CDR2 SYGVNS. V lost 2 bases and J lost 3; bases outside the gene matches: 3. The CDR3 DNA is TGTGCCAGCAGTGAAGGAACTAGCGGCTACGAGCAGTACTTC. It translates to CASSEGTSGYEQYF.

The J gene is TRBJ2-7, the V gene TRBV6-5; 10 nucleotides line up with TRBD2. CDR3 size: 15 residues. In germline, CDR1 is MNHEY, CDR2 SVGAGI. The V and J ends lost 6 bases and 7 bases, in that order; junction bases with no gene match: 12. The CDR3 DNA follows: TGTGCCAGCAGCCGGGGACTAGCGACTACGGGGGAGCAGTACTTC. It translates to CASSRGLATTGEQYF.

The chain is built from TRBV7-6 and TRBJ2-1; 11 nucleotides agree with TRBD2. J was trimmed by 4 bases and V by 5 bases; bases with no gene match: 4. The CDR3 length is 15 residues. CDR1 and CDR2 (germline): SGHVS, FNYEAQ. The CDR3 loop is CASSPGTSGYNEQFF. DNA of the CDR3: TGTGCCAGCAGCCCCGGGACTAGCGGTTACAATGAGCAGTTCTTC. Combining the CDR3 with reference TRBV7-6 and TRBJ2-1 gives the whole variable domain GAGVSQSPRYKVTKRGQDVALRCDPISGHVSLYWYRQALGQGPEFLTYFNYEAQQDKSGLPNDRFSAERPEGSISTLTIQRTEQRDSAMYRCASSPGTSGYNEQFFGPGTRLTVL.

In its sample, this clone was seen a few times. J is TRBJ1-2 and V is TRBV3-1 (or the pseudogene TRBV3-2); the match to TRBD1 covers 7 bases. The CDR3 loop spans 16 amino acids. Germline trimming cut 0 bases from V and 4 bases from J; bases unmatched to any gene: 8. The germline V gene has CDR1 LGHDT and CDR2 YNNKEL (reference sequence). The CDR3 sequence: CASSQDDMPGGYGYTF. CDR3 DNA: TGTGCCAGCAGCCAAGATGATATGCCAGGGGGCTATGGCTACACCTTC.

The chain carries TRBV7-2 and TRBJ2-1; 7 bases agree with TRBD1. The V segment lost 1 base and the J segment 7 bases; nucleotides outside the gene matches: 4. The CDR3 covers 14 residues. Germline CDR1 is SGHTA and CDR2 is FQGNSA. The CDR3 coding sequence is TGTGCCAGCAGCTTAGAGGGCAGGGGGAATGAGCAGTTCTTC. Translating gives CASSLEGRGNEQFF.

J is TRBJ2-3 and V is TRBV7-9, with 8 bases that match TRBD2. V dropped 5 bases and J dropped 0; count of bases not matched to a gene: 13. The CDR3 has 18 residues. Germline-derived CDR1 and CDR2 are SEHNR and FQNEAQ (reference sequence). Here the CDR3 reads CASSTRGGGGPSTDTQYF. Written as DNA, the CDR3 is TGTGCCAGCAGCACCCGGGGGGGCGGGGGACCTAGCACAGATACGCAGTATTTT.

The sample holds one count of this clone. At one end, the junction sequence differs from germline, possibly due to a read error. The rearrangement joins TRBV6-6 to TRBJ1-1; 12 nucleotides align to TRBD1. Germline values: CDR1 MNHNY, CDR2 SVGAGI (reference sequence). The CDR3 is made up of 14 amino acids. The CDR3 sequence is CASSLGQGADESFF. The CDR3 bases are TGTGCCAGCAGTTTGGGACAGGGGGCGGATGAATCTTTCTTT.

This clone has just one count. V is TRBV28 and J is TRBJ1-3; weak D call: TRBD1 (5 bases). V was shortened by 2 bases and J by 4 bases, with 9 bases between the two germline ends. Germline V lookup: CDR1 MDHEN, CDR2 SYDVKM. The CDR3 is made up of 14 amino acids. The CDR3 region is CASSLQGEGNTIYF. CDR3 sequence (DNA): TGTGCCAGCAGTTTACAGGGTGAGGGAAACACCATATATTTT. The variable domain in full, with the rest retrieved from reference TRBV28 and TRBJ1-3, is DVKVTQSSRYLVKRTGEKVFLECVQDMDHENMFWYRQDPGLGLRLIYFSYDVKMKEKGDIPEGYSVSREKKERFSLILESASTNQTSMYLCASSLQGEGNTIYFGEGSWLTVV.

The chain couples TRBV18 to TRBJ1-2; 9 nucleotides line up with TRBD1. The CDR3 length is 15 residues. CDR1 and CDR2 from the germline V gene are KGHSH and LQKENI. After removal of 4 bases from V and 3 bases from J, the junction contained 6 bases not matched to a gene. DNA of the CDR3: TGTGCCAGCTCACAACCGGGACAGGGCTACTATGGCTACACCTTC. This translates into CASSQPGQGYYGYTF.

This sequence joins TRBV3-1 (or the pseudogene TRBV3-2) and TRBJ2-7; 12 nucleotides match TRBD2. The CDR3 covers 17 residues. Per germline, CDR1 LGHDT and CDR2 YNNKEL (reference sequence). Trimming removed 0 bases from V and 9 bases from J; junction bases left unmatched: 12. The CDR3 nucleotides read TGTGCCAGCAGCCAAGATCGGACTAGCGGGACCCCGGGCGGGCAGTACTTC. It is translated as CASSQDRTSGTPGGQYF.